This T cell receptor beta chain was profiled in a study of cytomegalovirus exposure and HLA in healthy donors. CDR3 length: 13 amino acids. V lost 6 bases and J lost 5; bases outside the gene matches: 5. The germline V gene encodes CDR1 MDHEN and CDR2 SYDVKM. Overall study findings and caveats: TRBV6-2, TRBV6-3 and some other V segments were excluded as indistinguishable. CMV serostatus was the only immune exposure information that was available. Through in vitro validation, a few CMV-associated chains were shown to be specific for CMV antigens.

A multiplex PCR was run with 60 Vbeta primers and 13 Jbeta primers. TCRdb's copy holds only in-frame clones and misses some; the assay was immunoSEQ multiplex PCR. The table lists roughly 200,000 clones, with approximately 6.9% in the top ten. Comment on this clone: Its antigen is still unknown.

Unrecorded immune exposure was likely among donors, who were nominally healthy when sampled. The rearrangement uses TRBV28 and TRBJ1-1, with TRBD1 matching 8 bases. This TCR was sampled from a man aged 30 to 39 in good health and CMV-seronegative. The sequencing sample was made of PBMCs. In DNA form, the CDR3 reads TGTGCCAGCAGAGGACAGGGCGGAACTGAAGCTTTCTTT. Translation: CASRGQGGTEAFF.